One and the same sample provided the 30 T cell receptor beta chains below, sequenced in a study of shared clonotypes between healthy human individuals. Libraries were prepared by immunoSEQ multiplex PCR; TCRdb keeps only in-frame clonotypes and omits some of them. In the table there are around 510,000 clones, about 96% of which are singletons. Sequenced input: naive CD4+ T cells sorted from blood. As for subset: CD45RA+ positively selected. These receptors were collected from a woman in her twenties or thirties in good health.

A single count supports this clone. The rearrangement links TRBV19 to TRBJ2-3, with D possibly TRBD1 on 6 matching bases. Germline V lookup: CDR1 LNHDA, CDR2 SQIVND (reference sequence). Trimming took 7 bases from V and 0 from J, leaving 11 bases between them. The CDR3 is 14 residues long. DNA for the CDR3: TGTGCCAGTACCCAACAGGGTAGCACAGATACGCAGTATTTT. Protein: CASTQQGSTDTQYF.

The chain recombines TRBV4-1 with TRBJ2-7; unclear D gene. The V and J ends lost 0 bases and 0 bases respectively, with 15 bases between them. CDR1 MGHRA and CDR2 YSYEKL come from the germline V gene. There are 17 residues in the CDR3. CDR3 sequence reads: CASSQDYGTDSSYEQYF. CDR3 DNA: TGCGCCAGCAGCCAAGATTACGGCACGGATAGCTCCTACGAGCAGTACTTC.

The chain recombines TRBV28 with TRBJ1-5; weak D call: TRBD1 (6 bases). Germline CDR1 is MDHEN and CDR2 is SYDVKM. The CDR3 loop spans 16 amino acids. V was trimmed by 6 bases and J by 0 bases, leaving 15 bases between them. CDR3 protein: CASRPDRQFSNQPQHF. For the CDR3, the DNA is TGTGCCAGCAGACCGGACAGACAATTTAGCAATCAGCCCCAGCATTTT.

To note about this clone: This sample also contains other DNA sequences that code for the same CDR3. The V gene is TRBV11-2, the J gene TRBJ2-7; no firm D call. CDR1 and CDR2 from the germline V gene are SGHAT and FQNNGV. The CDR3 sequence is 13 residues long. The V gene lost 1 base and the J gene lost 2 bases, with 6 bases spanning the gap. CDR3 DNA sequence: TGTGCCAGCAGCTTAGTAGGGACCTACGAGCAGTACTTC. It is translated as CASSLVGTYEQYF.

The rearrangement joins TRBV5-1 to TRBJ2-2; 9 positions match TRBD2. The CDR3 totals 16 residues. V lost 4 bases to trimming and J lost 7 bases; unmatched junction nucleotides: 11. Germline V gives CDR1 SGHRS, CDR2 YFSETQ. CDR3: CASSPAAGGPGGELFF. The CDR3 DNA is TGCGCCAGCAGCCCGGCTGCGGGAGGGCCGGGCGGGGAGCTGTTTTTT.

The chain recombines TRBV27 with TRBJ2-5; D uncertain. The germline V gene has CDR1 MNHEY and CDR2 SMNVEV (reference sequence). V lost 5 bases to trimming and J lost 2 bases, with 9 bases between them. This CDR3 spans 13 amino acids. The CDR3: CASSPAGQETQYF. The CDR3 DNA sequence: TGTGCCAGCAGTCCCGCAGGTCAAGAGACCCAGTACTTC.

This chain joins TRBV6-1 and TRBJ1-3, with D possibly matching TRBD1 (5 bases). The germline CDR1 and CDR2 sequences are MNHNS and SASEGT. V lost 6 bases and J 4 bases, leaving 13 bases between the germline ends. The CDR3 is 14 residues long. The CDR3 sequence: CASSTGTHGNTIYF. CDR3 nucleotides: TGTGCCAGCAGCACCGGGACTCACGGAAACACCATATATTTT.

The count of this clone is one. The chain joins TRBV2 to TRBJ2-1, with D hard to call. The CDR3 is 14 amino acids. The V gene lost 6 bases and the J gene lost 8 bases, with 17 bases spanning the gap. Per germline, CDR1 SNHLY and CDR2 FYNNEI. CDR3 loop: CASSLTVKQDEQFF. CDR3 nucleotide sequence: TGTGCCAGCAGCCTGACGGTGAAACAAGATGAGCAGTTCTTC.

J is TRBJ2-1 and V is TRBV2; 7 bases line up with TRBD2. CDR3 length: 15 residues. Germline V gives CDR1 SNHLY, CDR2 FYNNEI. Trimming removed 9 bases from V and 7 bases from J; junction bases left unmatched: 15. The CDR3 loop reads CASYHPPGEGNEQFF. CDR3 sequence (DNA): TGTGCCAGTTACCATCCGCCGGGGGAGGGAAATGAGCAGTTCTTC.

Here the CDR3 DNA reads TGTGCCATCAGTGAGTCTGGTGGCGGGGAGCTGTTTTTT. Protein product: CAISESGGGELFF. V gene TRBV10-3 combines with J gene TRBJ2-2; D is uncertain. Germline V lookup: CDR1 ENHRY, CDR2 SYGVKD. V shed 0 bases and J shed 7 bases, with 6 bases lying between them. CDR3 length: 13 amino acids.

This chain links TRBV6-6 with TRBJ2-7, with a possible D match to TRBD1 (6 bases). V lost 6 bases to trimming and J lost 3 bases, with 18 bases between them. The CDR3 extends over 15 amino acids. Germline V CDR1 and CDR2: MNHNY, SVGAGI (reference sequence). In nucleotides, the CDR3 is TGTGCCAGCAGCCACCGGACAGCCTCGCGCTACGAGCAGTACTTC. This translates into CASSHRTASRYEQYF.

This clone has a single count. J is TRBJ2-7 and V is TRBV7-9, with D unclear. Trimming pared 2 bases from V and 4 bases from J, leaving 9 bases between. Germline V gene lookup returns CDR1 SEHNR and CDR2 FQNEAQ (reference sequence). The CDR3 consists of 13 residues. CDR3 amino acids: CASSLKPKYEQYF. CDR3 sequence (DNA): TGTGCCAGCAGCTTAAAACCCAAGTACGAGCAGTACTTC.

A note on this clone: Different DNA sequences within this sample yield the same CDR3. This sequence joins TRBV29-1 and TRBJ1-1; 7 positions match TRBD1. Germline-derived CDR1 and CDR2 are SQVTM and ANQGSEA. V was pared by 6 bases and J by 1 base, with 2 bases of the junction left unmatched. The CDR3 is 12 residues long. This CDR3 reads CSVDRENTEAFF. CDR3 DNA: TGCAGCGTAGACAGGGAGAACACTGAAGCTTTCTTT.

The V call is TRBV5-1, the J call TRBJ2-1; 10 bases are shared with TRBD1. The CDR3 runs 15 residues. Germline V gives CDR1 SGHRS, CDR2 YFSETQ. V shed 5 bases, J shed 3 bases, and the junction held 5 bases outside the gene matches. The CDR3 here is CASRRGTGDYNEQFF. The CDR3 DNA is TGCGCCAGCAGGAGGGGGACAGGGGACTACAATGAGCAGTTCTTC.

The chain joins TRBV18 to TRBJ2-7; TRBD1 is a possible D gene (5 bases). V was cut by 3 bases and J by 5 bases, with 11 bases left in between. The CDR3 spans 13 residues. The V gene's germline CDR1 is KGHSH and CDR2 LQKENI. The CDR3 coding sequence is TGTGCCAGCTCACCCGTCGAAGGGGACGAGCAGTACTTC. Amino acid sequence: CASSPVEGDEQYF.

The V gene is TRBV6-4, the J gene TRBJ2-3; no definite D call. The CDR3 totals 16 residues. The germline CDR1 and CDR2 sequences are MRHNA and SNTAGT. V was trimmed by 6 bases and J by 2 bases, leaving 18 bases between them. This chain's CDR3 is CASSPQALANTDTQYF. The DNA of the CDR3 is TGTGCCAGCAGCCCTCAGGCACTTGCAAACACAGATACGCAGTATTTT.

The V and J genes are TRBV7-9 and TRBJ2-7, with D maybe TRBD2 (6 bases). The germline V gene has CDR1 SEHNR and CDR2 FQNEAQ (reference sequence). The CDR3 consists of 17 residues. V gave up 1 base and J gave up 3 bases, with 19 bases separating them. The CDR3 nucleotides read TGTGCCAGCAGCTTAGATTCAGAACCGGGACTCCTCTACGAGCAGTACTTC. This sequence encodes CASSLDSEPGLLYEQYF. The full variable domain, completed using reference TRBV7-9 and TRBJ2-7, is DTGVSQNPRHKITKRGQNVTFRCDPISEHNRLYWYRQTLGQGPEFLTYFQNEAQLEKSRLLSDRFSAERPKGSFSTLEIQRTEQGDSAMYLCASSLDSEPGLLYEQYFGPGTRLTVT.

The chain uses TRBV10-3 and TRBJ2-7, with 9 bases identical to TRBD2. The CDR3 covers 16 residues. The V segment lost 4 bases and the J segment 6 bases; nucleotides outside the gene matches: 13. CDR1 is ENHRY, CDR2 SYGVKD, per germline. The CDR3 region is CAISVTLAGVSGEQYF. The DNA of the CDR3 is TGTGCCATCAGTGTCACATTAGCGGGAGTATCGGGCGAGCAGTACTTC.

The chain joins TRBV4-1 to TRBJ2-7, with a possible D match to TRBD1 (7 bases). This CDR3 comprises 18 residues. V was pared by 4 bases and J by 0 bases, with 22 bases between. The germline V gene encodes CDR1 MGHRA and CDR2 YSYEKL. The CDR3 spells CASSPIGVDRRDSYEQYF. Here the CDR3 DNA reads TGCGCCAGCAGCCCCATCGGAGTGGACAGGCGGGACTCCTACGAGCAGTACTTC.

In the case of this clone: Distinct nucleotide sequences in the sample also encode this CDR3. The chain uses TRBV2 and TRBJ2-5; D not certain. The germline V and J ends were trimmed by 6 bases and 2 bases, with 4 bases remaining between them. This CDR3 is built from 11 residues. Germline assignment: CDR1 SNHLY and CDR2 FYNNEI. Written as DNA, the CDR3 is TGTGCCAGCAGCGGTCAAGAGACCCAGTACTTC. This sequence encodes CASSGQETQYF.

The CDR3 protein is CASSGTSGLSYEQYF. The DNA of the CDR3 is TGTGCCAGCAGTGGAACTAGCGGGCTCTCCTACGAGCAGTACTTC. The chain combines TRBV6-6 with TRBJ2-7; 9 positions agree with TRBD2. This CDR3 is built from 15 residues. V was clipped by 5 bases and J by 0 bases; unmatched bases: 5. In germline, CDR1 is MNHNY, CDR2 SVGAGI (reference sequence).

The gene calls are TRBV6-5 and TRBJ2-7, with 8 bases that match TRBD1. Germline V gene sequence: CDR1 MNHEY, CDR2 SVGAGI. CDR3 length equals 14 residues. The junction had 7 bases not matched to a gene; V was cut back by 7 bases and J by 2 bases. CDR3 DNA sequence: TGTGCCAGCACCCCCAGGGGGCCCACCTACGAGCAGTACTTC. Translation: CASTPRGPTYEQYF.

The chain joins TRBV28 to TRBJ1-1; TRBD1 might be the D (5 bases). The CDR3 is 14 residues long. Per the germline V gene, CDR1 is MDHEN and CDR2 is SYDVKM. With 3 bases removed from V and 3 bases from J, the gap between germline ends came to 11 bases. The CDR3 is CASSFGREDTEAFF. CDR3 in DNA: TGTGCCAGCAGTTTCGGCAGGGAGGACACTGAAGCTTTCTTT.

The J gene is TRBJ2-7, the V gene TRBV10-2, with D possibly being TRBD2 (7 bases). Looked up from germline, CDR1 is WSHSY and CDR2 is SAAADI. The V gene lost 10 bases and the J gene lost 2 bases, with 15 bases spanning the gap. The CDR3 is 13 residues long. DNA for the CDR3: TGCGCCACCTCGGGGGGCATTACCTACGAGCAGTACTTC. Translated, it gives CATSGGITYEQYF.

V usage is TRBV9 and J usage is TRBJ2-5; possibly TRBD1 or TRBD2 for D (5 bases each). The CDR3 runs to 16 residues. Deletions cut 1 base from V and 1 base from J, with 14 bases between. Germline CDR1 reads SGDLS; CDR2 reads YYNGEE. The CDR3 loop reads CASSVSSGSPQETQYF. CDR3 DNA: TGTGCCAGCAGCGTATCATCAGGGAGTCCCCAAGAGACCCAGTACTTC.

This rearrangement joins TRBV7-2 to TRBJ2-7; 8 nucleotides agree with TRBD1. V lost 6 bases to trimming and J lost 6 bases; unmatched junction nucleotides: 16. Germline CDR1 reads SGHTA; CDR2 reads FQGNSA. CDR3 size: 16 residues. CDR3 DNA: TGTGCCAGCAGAGGGACAGGCACTTCCAGGGGACTCGAGCAGTACTTC. This sequence encodes CASRGTGTSRGLEQYF.

The chain recombines TRBV6-1 with TRBJ2-7, with D hard to call. The CDR3 has 16 residues. CDR1 and CDR2 from the germline V gene are MNHNS and SASEGT. V was cut by 1 base and J by 2 bases, with 15 bases left in between. This CDR3 is CASSEVSKRQTYEQYF. The CDR3 DNA reads as TGTGCCAGCAGTGAAGTCTCGAAGAGACAAACCTACGAGCAGTACTTC.

V is TRBV11-3 and J is TRBJ2-7; no clear D. Between the trimmed V and J ends, which lost 0 bases and 3 bases, there was a span of 6 bases. The germline gives CDR1 SGHNT, CDR2 YENEEA. The CDR3 extends over 13 amino acids. The CDR3 sequence is CASSLDHHYEQYF. In DNA, the CDR3 is TGTGCCAGCAGCTTAGATCATCACTACGAGCAGTACTTC.

The gene calls are TRBV10-2 and TRBJ1-1; the D gene is possibly TRBD1 (6 bases). V lost 6 bases and J 5 bases, leaving 16 bases between the germline ends. Germline CDR1 reads WSHSY; CDR2 reads SAAADI. The CDR3 is 14 amino acids. CDR3 DNA sequence: TGCGCCAGCAGGGAAACAGGGCGTCGGACTGAAGCTTTCTTT. Its translation: CASRETGRRTEAFF.

This chain uses TRBV6-1 with TRBJ1-2; 8 nucleotides line up with TRBD1. CDR3 length: 15 residues. The V and J ends lost 6 bases and 5 bases, in that order; junction bases with no gene match: 11. Germline CDR1 reads MNHNS; CDR2 reads SASEGT. The CDR3 DNA reads TGTGCCAGCAGCTCCGAGGACAGGGTTGGGTATGGCTACACCTTC. It is translated as CASSSEDRVGYGYTF.